This T cell receptor (beta chain) emerged from a study of graft-versus-host responses after intestinal transplantation (dated by TCRdb to about 2021). For the wider study: The transplants that recipients got were multivisceral, liver-intestinal, or isolated intestinal. All recipients received anti-thymocyte globulin induction followed by maintenance tacrolimus and steroids for roughly three years. Instead of going to the commercial service, samples from a few later patients were sequenced in-house on an Illumina MiSeq and processed with MiXCR. To identify alloreactive clones, pre-transplant mixed lymphocyte reaction products were sequenced and then compared with unstimulated pre-transplant donor and recipient T cells. Of the roughly 24 intestinal transplant recipients enrolled in the cohort, one of whom was a retransplant, 3 patients without pretransplant specimens were excluded. Bulk TCR-beta CDR3 sequencing was used to track graft-versus-host and host-versus-graft alloreactive T cell clones in the graft, circulation and bone marrow after intestinal transplantation. A peak of at least 4% donor T cells among recipient peripheral blood mononuclear cells was the definition used for donor T cell macrochimerism. Findings and caveats that apply to the study as a whole: In the allografts of patients with donor T cell macrochimerism, GvH to HvG T cell clonal ratios were high. Early after transplant, declines in HvG clones were associated with peak levels of circulating GvH clones. GvH clones turned up in recipient bone marrow, with some appearing earlier in ileal mucosa or blood, a pattern consistent with an intestinal mucosal origin. The relatively low number and heterogeneity of intestinal transplant patients limited the conclusions.

Inclusive of the bounding cysteine and phenylalanine, the CDR3 is 15 residues long. The CDR3 DNA has 45 bases and is translated from base 1. Trimmed from V: 5 bases; trimmed from J: 2 bases; junction bases lacking a gene match: 9. CDR1 and CDR2 are drawn from the germline V gene (reference sequence): LNHDA, SQIVND. On this clone: Its antigen is currently not known. There are no base qualities to consult, and no much larger clone falls within one base.

Library preparation was by the immunoSEQ multiplex PCR assay. For most patients, genomic DNA was isolated with the Qiagen DNeasy Blood and Tissue Kit and sent frozen to Adaptive Biotechnologies for TCR sequencing. High-throughput TCR-beta CDR3 sequencing of genomic DNA from most patients was performed by Adaptive Biotechnologies. In the original analysis: TCR sequencing data were retrieved from Adaptive's ImmunoSEQ software for about 17 patients, whereas a few other patients were processed with MiXCR and VDJtools. To correct CD4 versus CD8 sorting errors, any sequence found in both subsets at a frequency ratio below 5:1 was removed. CDR3 nucleotide sequences shared between donor and recipient were removed because their origin could not be assigned. At least 2-fold expansion over unstimulated cells and a minimum CFSE-low frequency of 0.002% (template counts) or 0.001% (read counts) were required for clones to be classified as alloreactive. Mappable clones were those detected in sequenced pre-transplant spleen, lymph node, or MLR CFSE-low populations of the donor or recipient. The cumulative frequency of alloreactive clones was calculated as a percentage of all sequences, weighted by copy number. In TCRdb, the immuneACCESS table is reduced to in-frame sequences with V and J assigned. These tables do not hold every clone; where another copy was compared, an unresolved V gene accounts for under half, and the others remain unexplained. The V and J calls and the clone size are those of that table, but D and trimming were determined from the DNA. Across this sample there are some 100,000 clones, with 85% to 95% seen only once. 0.069% of the sample goes to the ten largest clones.

The time point label, read with the paper, signifies: cells obtained before transplantation from donor or recipient. CD3+CD4+ and CD3+CD8+ populations were FACS-sorted from unstimulated pre-transplant donor and recipient cells taken from spleen or lymph nodes. The material was unstimulated CD8+ T cells sorted from spleen or lymph node cells, obtained before transplant. Recombination connected TRBV19 to TRBJ2-7; 7 central nucleotides agree with TRBD1. The source is a human donor who was the organ donor for an intestinal transplant. CDR3 reads: CASSSSGQVTYEQYF. The DNA sequence is TGTGCCAGTAGTTCAAGCGGACAGGTCACCTACGAGCAGTACTTC.